This T cell receptor (beta chain) stems from a study of blood T cell repertoires in COVID-19. Study overall: Sources were T cells, B-cell-depleted T cells, or PBMCs; the material itself was cDNA or gDNA.

The CDR3 sequence is 15 residues long. Germline V CDR1 and CDR2: SGHNT, YYREEE (reference sequence). With V trimmed by 0 bases and J by 1 base, 3 bases remained unmatched. TCRdb keeps only in-frame clones here, not all; method: immunoSEQ multiplex PCR. The data show approximately 350,000 clones, roughly 90% seen once. The chain is built from TRBV5-4 and TRBJ1-2; TRBD1 aligns across 7 bases. Sequenced material: peripheral blood. This receptor was identified in a middle-aged man with acute or convalescent COVID-19. CDR3 residues: CASSLAGQLNYGYTF. Written as DNA, the CDR3 is TGTGCCAGCAGCTTGGCGGGACAGCTTAACTATGGCTACACCTTC.